The entry below describes one T cell receptor (beta chain). Antigen unknown. This sample also contains other DNA sequences that code for the same CDR3. The sample is drawn from a study of CD8+ T cells in alopecia areata. Study-wide results and limits: Normal-skin resident alphabeta T cells also appear among scalp sample sequences.

Treatment of the sample: oral pan-JAK inhibitor, 5-10 mg twice daily. The authors extracted RNA and reverse transcribed it into cDNA as the sequencing template. Clones were sequenced by immunoSEQ multiplex PCR, and TCRdb holds only the in-frame ones, with some missing. Of 95,000 to 100,000 clones in the sample, 50% to 60% were seen once. The source material was CD8+ T cells sorted from blood, sampled at approximately week 60, from a patient treated with tofacitinib. This clonotype was sampled from a human donor with alopecia areata.

Here the CDR3 reads CASRRGETQYF. DNA of the CDR3: TGTGCCAGCAGAAGGGGGGAGACCCAGTACTTC. V and J are TRBV27 and TRBJ2-5; D perhaps matches TRBD1 (6 bases). Germline lookup yields CDR1 MNHEY and CDR2 SMNVEV (reference sequence). V lost 6 bases, J lost 5 bases, and 7 bases lay in between. This CDR3 comprises 11 residues.